These 8 T cell receptor beta chains originate from one sample sequenced in a study of blood T cell repertoires in COVID-19 (dated by TCRdb to about 2020). The library was built by means of the immunoSEQ multiplex PCR assay. TCRdb mirrors the immuneACCESS table, restricted to in-frame sequences. Some clones are absent from its copies; in checked studies, under half trace to an unresolved V gene, and the reason for the others is unknown. Within this sample are 75,000 to 80,000 clones, with 80% to 90% of them counted one time only. The ten most abundant clones make up about 20% of the sample. The sequenced sample was peripheral blood. These TCRs come from a woman aged 55-75 years with acute or convalescent COVID-19.

The chain employs TRBV7-9 and TRBJ1-1, with D tentatively TRBD1 (5 bases). Germline V CDR1 and CDR2: SEHNR, FQNEAQ (reference sequence). Trimming removed 2 bases at V and 5 bases at J, with 9 bases between. This CDR3 contains 13 residues. The DNA for the CDR3 is TGTGCCAGCAGCTTAAGGGGTGAAACTGAAGCTTTCTTT. Translating gives CASSLRGETEAFF.

The genes are TRBV11-2 and TRBJ2-7, with 8 bases that match TRBD1. Trimming cost V 5 bases and J 3 bases; bases outside gene matches: 9. The CDR3 has 15 amino acids. Germline lookup yields CDR1 SGHAT and CDR2 FQNNGV. The CDR3 protein is CASSPGGEGFYEQYF. The DNA for the CDR3 is TGTGCCAGCAGCCCAGGGGGCGAGGGATTCTACGAGCAGTACTTC. Drawing the rest from reference TRBV11-2 and TRBJ2-7, the complete variable domain is EAGVAQSPRYKIIEKRQSVAFWCNPISGHATLYWYQQILGQGPKLLIQFQNNGVVDDSQLPKDRFSAERLKGVDSTLKIQPAKLEDSAVYLCASSPGGEGFYEQYFGPGTRLTVT.

The CDR3 reads CASSQAGTGGNTIYF. DNA for the CDR3: TGTGCCAGCAGCCAAGCGGGGACAGGAGGAAACACCATATATTTT. This chain uses TRBV3-1 (or the pseudogene TRBV3-2) with TRBJ1-3; TRBD1 matches 8 bases. Germline CDR1 is LGHDT and CDR2 is YNNKEL (reference sequence). Trimming took 1 base from V and 4 from J; bases not matched to a gene: 3. The CDR3 has 15 residues.

This chain uses TRBV30 with TRBJ1-1; TRBD1 aligns across 9 bases. After removal of 4 bases from V and 6 bases from J, the junction contained 9 bases not matched to a gene. The germline V gene has CDR1 GTSNPN and CDR2 SVGIG (reference sequence). CDR3 length: 14 residues. CDR3 DNA sequence: TGTGCCTGGATCGGGAGACAGGGGGGACCTGAAGCTTTCTTT. It specifies CAWIGRQGGPEAFF.

The chain is built from TRBV19 and TRBJ2-3; D perhaps matches TRBD1 (6 bases). The V end lost 3 bases, the J end lost 1 base, and 8 bases lay between the germline ends. The CDR3 loop spans 14 amino acids. Germline V CDR1 and CDR2: LNHDA, SQIVND (reference sequence). CDR3 residues: CASSIRQGTDTQYF. The CDR3 DNA reads TGTGCCAGTAGTATTAGACAGGGCACAGATACGCAGTATTTT.

This clone turned up a few times. The chain employs TRBV6-5 and TRBJ2-5, with 7 bases aligning to TRBD2. The CDR3 has 15 amino acids. The junction had 3 bases not matched to a gene; V was cut back by 2 bases and J by 0 bases. Germline V gives CDR1 MNHEY, CDR2 SVGAGI. The CDR3 loop is CASSYRGEYQETQYF. Written as DNA, the CDR3 is TGTGCCAGCAGTTACCGGGGGGAGTACCAAGAGACCCAGTACTTC.

The chain recombines TRBV9 with TRBJ1-4; D uncertain. Per germline, CDR1 SGDLS and CDR2 YYNGEE. V lost 1 base, J lost 0 bases, and 4 bases lay in between. The CDR3 has 14 residues. CDR3 DNA: TGTGCCAGCAGCGTATCGTCAACTAATGAAAAACTGTTTTTT. It is translated as CASSVSSTNEKLFF.

V gene TRBV6-5 combines with J gene TRBJ1-5; 8 nucleotides line up with TRBD1. The CDR3 is 13 residues long. Germline values: CDR1 MNHEY, CDR2 SVGAGI. J lost 4 bases, V lost 5 bases, and 1 base had no gene match. The CDR3 is CASSRQGNQPQHF. CDR3 coding DNA: TGTGCCAGCAGTCGACAGGGGAATCAGCCCCAGCATTTT.